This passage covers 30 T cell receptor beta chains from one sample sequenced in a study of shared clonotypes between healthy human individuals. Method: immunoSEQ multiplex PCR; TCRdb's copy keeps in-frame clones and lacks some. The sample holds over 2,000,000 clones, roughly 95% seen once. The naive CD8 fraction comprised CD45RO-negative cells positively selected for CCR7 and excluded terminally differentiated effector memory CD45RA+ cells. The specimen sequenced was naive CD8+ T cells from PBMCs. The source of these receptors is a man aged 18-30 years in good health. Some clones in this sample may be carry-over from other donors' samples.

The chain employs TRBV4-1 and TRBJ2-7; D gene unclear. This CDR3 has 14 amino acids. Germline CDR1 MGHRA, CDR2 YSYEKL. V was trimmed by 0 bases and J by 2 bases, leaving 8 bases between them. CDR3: CASSQDTLAYEQYF. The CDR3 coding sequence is TGCGCCAGCAGCCAAGATACCCTAGCCTACGAGCAGTACTTC.

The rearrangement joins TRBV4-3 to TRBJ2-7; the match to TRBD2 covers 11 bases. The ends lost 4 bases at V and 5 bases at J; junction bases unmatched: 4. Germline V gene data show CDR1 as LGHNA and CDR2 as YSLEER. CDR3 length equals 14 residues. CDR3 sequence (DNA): TGCGCCAGCAGCCCCACTAGCGGGAGCGACGAGCAGTACTTC. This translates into CASSPTSGSDEQYF.

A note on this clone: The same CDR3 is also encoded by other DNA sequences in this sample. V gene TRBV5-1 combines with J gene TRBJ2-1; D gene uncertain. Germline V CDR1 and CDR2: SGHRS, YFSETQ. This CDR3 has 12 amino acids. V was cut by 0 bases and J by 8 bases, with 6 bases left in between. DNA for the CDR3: TGCGCCAGCAGCTTGGTGGGTTATGAGCAGTTCTTC. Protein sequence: CASSLVGYEQFF.

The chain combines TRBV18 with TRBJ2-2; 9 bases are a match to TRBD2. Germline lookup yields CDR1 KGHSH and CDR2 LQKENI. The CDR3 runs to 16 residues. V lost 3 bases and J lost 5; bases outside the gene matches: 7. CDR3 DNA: TGTGCCAGCTCACCGAATGGACTAGCGATGACCGGGGAGCTGTTTTTT. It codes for CASSPNGLAMTGELFF.

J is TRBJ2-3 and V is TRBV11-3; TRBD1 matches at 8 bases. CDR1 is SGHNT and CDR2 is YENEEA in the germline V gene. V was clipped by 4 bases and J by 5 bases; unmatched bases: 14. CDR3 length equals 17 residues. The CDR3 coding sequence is TGTGCCAGCAGCTCCCGAACGACAGGGGAGGTAAAAGATACGCAGTATTTT. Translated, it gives CASSSRTTGEVKDTQYF.

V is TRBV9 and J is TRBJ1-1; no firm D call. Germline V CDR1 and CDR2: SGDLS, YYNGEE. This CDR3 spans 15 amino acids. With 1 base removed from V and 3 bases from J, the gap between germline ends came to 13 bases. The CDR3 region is CASSVKVSGYTEAFF. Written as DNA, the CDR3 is TGTGCCAGCAGCGTAAAGGTTTCTGGATACACTGAAGCTTTCTTT.

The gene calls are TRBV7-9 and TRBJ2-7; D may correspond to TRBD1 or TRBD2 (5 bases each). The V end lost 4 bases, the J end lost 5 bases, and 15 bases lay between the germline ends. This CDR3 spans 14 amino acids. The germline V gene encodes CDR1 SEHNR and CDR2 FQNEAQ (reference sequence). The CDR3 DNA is TGTGCCAGCAGCTCCCGGGACCAAGAACACGAGCAGTACTTC. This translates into CASSSRDQEHEQYF.

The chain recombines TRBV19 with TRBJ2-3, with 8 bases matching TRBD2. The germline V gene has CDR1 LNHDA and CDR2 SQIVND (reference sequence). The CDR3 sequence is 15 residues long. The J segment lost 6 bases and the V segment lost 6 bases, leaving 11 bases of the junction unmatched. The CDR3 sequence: CASRRREGLPDTQYF. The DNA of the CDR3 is TGTGCCAGTAGGCGCCGGGAGGGCCTTCCCGATACGCAGTATTTT.

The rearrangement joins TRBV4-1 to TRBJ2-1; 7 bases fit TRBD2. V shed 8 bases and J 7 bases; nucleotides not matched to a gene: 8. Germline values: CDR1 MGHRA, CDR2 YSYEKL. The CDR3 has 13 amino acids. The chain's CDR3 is CASCSSGPNEQFF. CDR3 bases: TGCGCCAGCTGCTCTAGCGGCCCGAATGAGCAGTTCTTC.

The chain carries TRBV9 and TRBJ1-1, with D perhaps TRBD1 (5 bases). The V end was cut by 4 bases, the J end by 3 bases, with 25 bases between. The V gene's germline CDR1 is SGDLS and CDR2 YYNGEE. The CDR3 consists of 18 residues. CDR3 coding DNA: TGTGCCAGCAGCACCCAAGAGAAGTGGGACCTGCGGGACACTGAAGCTTTCTTT. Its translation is CASSTQEKWDLRDTEAFF.

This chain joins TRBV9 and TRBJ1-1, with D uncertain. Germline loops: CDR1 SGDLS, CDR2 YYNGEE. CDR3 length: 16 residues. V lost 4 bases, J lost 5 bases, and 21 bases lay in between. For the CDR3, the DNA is TGTGCCAGCAGCCCCAAAGCCCAGAGCCCGTGGACTGAAGCTTTCTTT. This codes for CASSPKAQSPWTEAFF. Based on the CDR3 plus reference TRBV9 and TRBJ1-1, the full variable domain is DSGVTQTPKHLITATGQRVTLRCSPRSGDLSVYWYQQSLDQGLQFLIQYYNGEERAKGNILERFSAQQFPDLHSELNLSSLELGDSALYFCASSPKAQSPWTEAFFGQGTRLTVV.

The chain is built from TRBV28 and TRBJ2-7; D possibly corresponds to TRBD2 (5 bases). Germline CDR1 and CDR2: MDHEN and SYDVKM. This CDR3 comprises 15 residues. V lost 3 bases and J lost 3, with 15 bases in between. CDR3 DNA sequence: TGTGCCAGCAGTTTGGTAGGTGGGGAGAGCTACGAGCAGTACTTC. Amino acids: CASSLVGGESYEQYF.

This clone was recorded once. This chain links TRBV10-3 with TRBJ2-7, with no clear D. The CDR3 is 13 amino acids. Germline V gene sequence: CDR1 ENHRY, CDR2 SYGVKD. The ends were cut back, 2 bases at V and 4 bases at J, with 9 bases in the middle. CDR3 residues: CAISEGDEYEQYF. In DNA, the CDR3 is TGTGCCATCAGTGAGGGAGACGAATACGAGCAGTACTTC.

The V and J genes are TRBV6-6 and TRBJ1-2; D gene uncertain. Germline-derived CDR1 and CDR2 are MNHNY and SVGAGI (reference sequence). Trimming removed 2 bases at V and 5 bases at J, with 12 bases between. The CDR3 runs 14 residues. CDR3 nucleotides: TGTGCCAGCAGTTACCTACGTCAAAGATATGGCTACACCTTC. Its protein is CASSYLRQRYGYTF.

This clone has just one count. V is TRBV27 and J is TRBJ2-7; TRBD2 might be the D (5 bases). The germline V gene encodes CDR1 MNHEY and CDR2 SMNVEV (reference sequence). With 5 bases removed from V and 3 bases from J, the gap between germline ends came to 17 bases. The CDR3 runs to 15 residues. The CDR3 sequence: CASSPTTGLIYEQYF. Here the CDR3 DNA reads TGTGCCAGCAGTCCCACGACCGGACTGATCTACGAGCAGTACTTC.

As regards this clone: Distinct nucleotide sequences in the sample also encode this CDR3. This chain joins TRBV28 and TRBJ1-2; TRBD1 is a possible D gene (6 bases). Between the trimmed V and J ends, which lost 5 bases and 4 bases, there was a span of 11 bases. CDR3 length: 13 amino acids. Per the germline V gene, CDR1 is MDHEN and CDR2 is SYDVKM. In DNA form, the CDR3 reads TGTGCCAGCAGTCCACAGGGCGGCTATGGCTACACCTTC. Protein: CASSPQGGYGYTF.

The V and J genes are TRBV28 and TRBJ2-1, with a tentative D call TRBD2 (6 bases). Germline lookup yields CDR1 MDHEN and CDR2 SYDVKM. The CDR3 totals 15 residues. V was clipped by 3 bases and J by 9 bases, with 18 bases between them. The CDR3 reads CASSFLGPGDGEQFF. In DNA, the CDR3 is TGTGCCAGCAGTTTCTTAGGACCGGGGGACGGTGAGCAGTTCTTC.

The CDR3 spells CASSLSARVYEQYF. The CDR3 DNA is TGTGCCAGCAGTCTCTCGGCCAGGGTCTACGAGCAGTACTTC. The chain recombines TRBV27 with TRBJ2-7; D might be TRBD1 (5 bases). This CDR3 is 14 amino acids long. The germline CDR1 and CDR2 sequences are MNHEY and SMNVEV (reference sequence). With 5 bases removed from V and 3 bases from J, the gap between germline ends came to 14 bases.

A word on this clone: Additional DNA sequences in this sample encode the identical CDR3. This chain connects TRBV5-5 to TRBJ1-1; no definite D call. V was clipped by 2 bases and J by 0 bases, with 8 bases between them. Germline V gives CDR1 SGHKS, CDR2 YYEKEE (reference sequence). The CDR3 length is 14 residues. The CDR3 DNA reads TGTGCCAGCAGCTTATTGATAATGAACACTGAAGCTTTCTTT. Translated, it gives CASSLLIMNTEAFF.

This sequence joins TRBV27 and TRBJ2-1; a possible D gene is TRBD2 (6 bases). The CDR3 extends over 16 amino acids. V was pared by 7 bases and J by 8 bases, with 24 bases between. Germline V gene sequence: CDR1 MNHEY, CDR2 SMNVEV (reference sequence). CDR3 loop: CASITPGVGGTYEQFF. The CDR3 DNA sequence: TGTGCCAGCATTACTCCCGGAGTCGGGGGAACGTATGAGCAGTTCTTC.

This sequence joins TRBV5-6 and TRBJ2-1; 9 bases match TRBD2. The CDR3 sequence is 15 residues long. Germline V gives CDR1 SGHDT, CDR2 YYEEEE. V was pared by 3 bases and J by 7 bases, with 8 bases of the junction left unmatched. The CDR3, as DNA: TGTGCCAGCAGCTCCTTAGCGGGAGTGGGGAATGAGCAGTTCTTC. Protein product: CASSSLAGVGNEQFF.

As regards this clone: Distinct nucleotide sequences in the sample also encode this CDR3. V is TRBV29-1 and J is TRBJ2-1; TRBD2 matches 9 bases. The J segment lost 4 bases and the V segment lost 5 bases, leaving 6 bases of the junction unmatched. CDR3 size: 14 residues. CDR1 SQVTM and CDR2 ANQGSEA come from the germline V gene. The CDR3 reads CSVLAGGPYNEQFF. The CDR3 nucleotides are TGCAGCGTTCTGGCGGGAGGGCCTTACAATGAGCAGTTCTTC.

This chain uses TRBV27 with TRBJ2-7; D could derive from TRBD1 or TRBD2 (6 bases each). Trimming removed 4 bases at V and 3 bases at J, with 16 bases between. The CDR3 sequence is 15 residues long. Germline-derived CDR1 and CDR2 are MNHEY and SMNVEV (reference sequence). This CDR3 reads CASSSPRGGIYEQYF. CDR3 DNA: TGTGCCAGCAGTTCTCCCCGAGGGGGGATCTACGAGCAGTACTTC.

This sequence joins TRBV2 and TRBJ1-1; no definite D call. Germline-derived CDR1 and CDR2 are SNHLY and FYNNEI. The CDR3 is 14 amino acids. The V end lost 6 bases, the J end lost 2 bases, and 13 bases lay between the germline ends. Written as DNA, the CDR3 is TGTGCCAGCAGCCTCGGACGGCTCAACACTGAAGCTTTCTTT. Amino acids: CASSLGRLNTEAFF.

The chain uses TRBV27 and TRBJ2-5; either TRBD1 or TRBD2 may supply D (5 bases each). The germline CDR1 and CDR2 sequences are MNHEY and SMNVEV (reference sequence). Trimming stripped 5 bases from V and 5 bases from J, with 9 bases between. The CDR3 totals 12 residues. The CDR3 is CASSPWGETQYF. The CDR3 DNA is TGTGCCAGCAGTCCCTGGGGGGAGACCCAGTACTTC.

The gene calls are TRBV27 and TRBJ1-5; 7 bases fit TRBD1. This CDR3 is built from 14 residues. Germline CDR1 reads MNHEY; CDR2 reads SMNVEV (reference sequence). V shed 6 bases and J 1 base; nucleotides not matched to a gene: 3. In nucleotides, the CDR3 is TGTGCCAGCAGAGGGACAGTGAGCAATCAGCCCCAGCATTTT. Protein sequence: CASRGTVSNQPQHF.

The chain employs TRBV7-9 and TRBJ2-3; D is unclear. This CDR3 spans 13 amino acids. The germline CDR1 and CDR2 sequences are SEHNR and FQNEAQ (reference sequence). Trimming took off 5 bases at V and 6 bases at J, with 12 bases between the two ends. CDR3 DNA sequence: TGTGCCAGCAGCCTAACTTCTTTGGATACGCAGTATTTT. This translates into CASSLTSLDTQYF.

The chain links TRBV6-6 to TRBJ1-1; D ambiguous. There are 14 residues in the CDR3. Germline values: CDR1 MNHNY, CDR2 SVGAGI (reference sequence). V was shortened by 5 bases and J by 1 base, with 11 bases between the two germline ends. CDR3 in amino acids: CASSHPRENTEAFF. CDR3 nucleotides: TGTGCCAGCAGTCACCCCCGGGAGAACACTGAAGCTTTCTTT.

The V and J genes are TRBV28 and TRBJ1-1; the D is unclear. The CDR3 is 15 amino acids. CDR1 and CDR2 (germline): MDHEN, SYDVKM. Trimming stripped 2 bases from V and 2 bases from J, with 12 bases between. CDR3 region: CASSLIRSGNTEAFF. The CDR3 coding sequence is TGTGCCAGCAGTTTAATTCGATCCGGTAACACTGAAGCTTTCTTT.

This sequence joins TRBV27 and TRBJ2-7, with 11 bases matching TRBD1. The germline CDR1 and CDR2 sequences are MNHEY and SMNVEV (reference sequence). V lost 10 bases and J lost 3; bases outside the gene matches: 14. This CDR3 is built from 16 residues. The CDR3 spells CATNRITGTGGYEQYF. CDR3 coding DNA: TGTGCCACCAATCGTATAACCGGGACAGGGGGCTACGAGCAGTACTTC.